The 10 T cell receptor beta chains in this list originate from one sample, sequenced in a study of cytomegalovirus exposure and HLA in healthy donors. The PCR ran on 60 Vbeta and 13 Jbeta primers. Sequencing was performed with immunoSEQ multiplex PCR; in TCRdb, only in-frame clones are kept and a portion is missing. Here the sample spans under 40,000 clones, more than 80% being singletons. Source material: PBMCs. All receptors derive from a male donor in good health and CMV-seronegative.

The CDR3 DNA reads as TGTGCCATCTCCCAGGGATTAGTAAACTATGGCTACACCTTC. Its translation is CAISQGLVNYGYTF. This rearrangement joins TRBV10-3 to TRBJ1-2; weak D call: TRBD1 (5 bases). CDR1 and CDR2 from the germline V gene are ENHRY and SYGVKD. There are 14 residues in the CDR3. V shed 8 bases and J shed 2 bases, with 15 bases lying between them.

The chain is built from TRBV4-1 and TRBJ1-2, with a possible D match to TRBD1 (5 bases). From germline, CDR1 is MGHRA and CDR2 YSYEKL. The germline V and J ends were trimmed by 0 bases and 4 bases, with 12 bases remaining between them. The CDR3 is made up of 15 amino acids. The CDR3 region has the DNA TGCGCCAGCAGCCAAGATCCCAGGGATGGCTATGGCTACACCTTC. It is translated as CASSQDPRDGYGYTF.

This chain connects TRBV6-1 to TRBJ2-7, with 8 bases aligning to TRBD2. The CDR3 length is 13 residues. Germline CDR1 is MNHNS and CDR2 is SASEGT. V lost 2 bases to trimming and J lost 7 bases; unmatched junction nucleotides: 4. In DNA, the CDR3 is TGTGCCAGCAGTGAAAGGGTAGCGGGGGAGCAGTACTTC. It codes for CASSERVAGEQYF.

This chain joins TRBV6-5 and TRBJ2-1, with 9 bases that match TRBD2. The V segment lost 5 bases and the J segment 9 bases; nucleotides outside the gene matches: 11. CDR3 size: 15 residues. Germline V gene sequence: CDR1 MNHEY, CDR2 SVGAGI. CDR3 amino acids: CASSRLGGGVTEQFF. In DNA form, the CDR3 reads TGTGCCAGCAGTCGGCTAGGCGGGGGGGTGACTGAGCAGTTCTTC.

This clone was detected only once. The chain uses TRBV9 and TRBJ1-1, with D unresolved. CDR1 and CDR2 from the germline V gene are SGDLS and YYNGEE. The length of the CDR3 is 14 residues. V was clipped by 1 base and J by 2 bases, with 9 bases between them. The CDR3 here is CASSVKVENTEAFF. CDR3 coding DNA: TGTGCCAGCAGCGTAAAAGTAGAAAACACTGAAGCTTTCTTT.

The rearrangement joins TRBV28 to TRBJ2-1, with 8 bases aligning to TRBD2. Germline CDR1 is MDHEN and CDR2 is SYDVKM. The CDR3 loop spans 17 amino acids. The V and J ends lost 3 bases and 5 bases, in that order; junction bases with no gene match: 12. Here the CDR3 reads CASSLPPPAGADNEQFF. Written as DNA, the CDR3 is TGTGCCAGCAGTTTGCCCCCTCCAGCGGGGGCTGACAATGAGCAGTTCTTC.

The chain has TRBV6-5 and TRBJ1-6; D unclear. V dropped 6 bases and J dropped 10 bases, with 10 bases sitting between them. This CDR3 spans 12 amino acids. Germline V gene data show CDR1 as MNHEY and CDR2 as SVGAGI. CDR3 sequence: CASRLRLSPLHF. CDR3 DNA: TGTGCCAGCAGGCTCAGACTCTCACCCCTCCACTTT.

J is TRBJ1-1 and V is TRBV7-2; the D is unclear. CDR3 size: 16 residues. Deletions cut 1 base from V and 0 bases from J, with 12 bases between. Germline V gene lookup returns CDR1 SGHTA and CDR2 FQGNSA. The DNA for the CDR3 is TGTGCCAGCAGCTTAGTGTCAGGCAACCTGAACACTGAAGCTTTCTTT. This codes for CASSLVSGNLNTEAFF.

This chain joins TRBV5-6 and TRBJ1-5; 8 bases are shared with TRBD1. CDR3 length: 14 residues. Looked up from germline, CDR1 is SGHDT and CDR2 is YYEEEE. V lost 3 bases to trimming and J lost 4 bases; unmatched junction nucleotides: 3. The CDR3 region has the DNA TGTGCCAGCAGCTCGGGGACAGGTAATCAGCCCCAGCATTTT. It yields the protein CASSSGTGNQPQHF. The variable domain in full, completed from reference TRBV5-6 and TRBJ1-5, reads DAGVTQSPTHLIKTRGQQVTLRCSPKSGHDTVSWYQQALGQGPQFIFQYYEEEERQRGNFPDRFSGHQFPNYSSELNVNALLLGDSALYLCASSSGTGNQPQHFGDGTRLSIL.

The chain couples TRBV2 to TRBJ2-7; TRBD2 is a possible D gene (6 bases). The V and J ends lost 8 bases and 1 base respectively, with 18 bases between them. Germline CDR1 SNHLY, CDR2 FYNNEI. This CDR3 comprises 15 residues. This CDR3 reads CASGNRQSGSYEQYF. The DNA of the CDR3 is TGTGCCAGCGGGAACAGACAAAGCGGGTCCTACGAGCAGTACTTC.